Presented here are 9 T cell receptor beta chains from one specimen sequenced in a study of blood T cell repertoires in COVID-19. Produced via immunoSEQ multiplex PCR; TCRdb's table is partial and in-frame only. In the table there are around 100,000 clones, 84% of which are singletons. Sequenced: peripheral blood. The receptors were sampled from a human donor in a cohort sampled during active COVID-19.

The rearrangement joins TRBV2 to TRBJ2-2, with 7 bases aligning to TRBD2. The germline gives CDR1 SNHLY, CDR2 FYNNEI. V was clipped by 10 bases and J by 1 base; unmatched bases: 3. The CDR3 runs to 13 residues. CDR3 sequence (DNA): TGTGCCACTACGGGGGGGAACACCGGGGAGCTGTTTTTT. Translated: CATTGGNTGELFF.

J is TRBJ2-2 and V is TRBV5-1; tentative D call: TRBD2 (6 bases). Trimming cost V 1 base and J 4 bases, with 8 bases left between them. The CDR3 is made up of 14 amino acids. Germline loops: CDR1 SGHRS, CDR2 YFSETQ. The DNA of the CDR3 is TGCGCCAGCAGCTTGAGGGAGGTCACCGGGGAGCTGTTTTTT. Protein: CASSLREVTGELFF.

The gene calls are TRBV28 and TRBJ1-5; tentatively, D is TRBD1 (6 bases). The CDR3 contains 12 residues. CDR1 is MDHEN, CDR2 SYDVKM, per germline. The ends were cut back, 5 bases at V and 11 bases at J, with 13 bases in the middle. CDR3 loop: CASSSTQGTQHF. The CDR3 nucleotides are TGTGCCAGCAGTAGTACTCAGGGGACCCAGCATTTT.

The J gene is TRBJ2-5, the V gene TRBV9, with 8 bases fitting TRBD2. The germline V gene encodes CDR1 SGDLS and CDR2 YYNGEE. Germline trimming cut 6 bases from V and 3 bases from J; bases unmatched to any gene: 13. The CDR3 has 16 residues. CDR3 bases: TGTGCCAGCAACCCTCGGGGGGGGGCGATCAAAGAGACCCAGTACTTC. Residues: CASNPRGGAIKETQYF. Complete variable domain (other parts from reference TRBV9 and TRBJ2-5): DSGVTQTPKHLITATGQRVTLRCSPRSGDLSVYWYQQSLDQGLQFLIQYYNGEERAKGNILERFSAQQFPDLHSELNLSSLELGDSALYFCASNPRGGAIKETQYFGPGTRLLVL.

CDR3 bases: TGTGCCACCAGTGCCGACCCGGGACAGAGCTCCTACGAGCAGTACTTC. Translation: CATSADPGQSSYEQYF. V usage is TRBV24-1 and J usage is TRBJ2-7; 7 bases are shared with TRBD1. Looked up from germline, CDR1 is KGHDR and CDR2 is SFDVKD. The CDR3 extends over 16 amino acids. J lost 0 bases, V lost 5 bases, and 9 bases had no gene match.

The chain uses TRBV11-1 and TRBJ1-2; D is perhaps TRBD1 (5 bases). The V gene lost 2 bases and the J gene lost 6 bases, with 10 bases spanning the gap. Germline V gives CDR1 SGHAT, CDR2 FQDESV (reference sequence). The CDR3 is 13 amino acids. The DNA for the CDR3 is TGTGCCAGCAGCTTATGGGAGGGGCATGGCTACACCTTC. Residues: CASSLWEGHGYTF. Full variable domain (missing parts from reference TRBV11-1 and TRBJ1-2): EAEVAQSPRYKITEKSQAVAFWCDPISGHATLYWYRQILGQGPELLVQFQDESVVDDSQLPKDRFSAERLKGVDSTLKIQPAELGDSAMYLCASSLWEGHGYTFGSGTRLTVV.

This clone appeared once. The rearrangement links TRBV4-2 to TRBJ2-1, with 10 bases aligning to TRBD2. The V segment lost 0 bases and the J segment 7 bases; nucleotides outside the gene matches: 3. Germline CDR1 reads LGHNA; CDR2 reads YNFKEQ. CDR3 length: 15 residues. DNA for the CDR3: TGTGCCAGCAGCCAAGAAGCGGGGGGGCCGAATGAGCAGTTCTTC. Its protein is CASSQEAGGPNEQFF.

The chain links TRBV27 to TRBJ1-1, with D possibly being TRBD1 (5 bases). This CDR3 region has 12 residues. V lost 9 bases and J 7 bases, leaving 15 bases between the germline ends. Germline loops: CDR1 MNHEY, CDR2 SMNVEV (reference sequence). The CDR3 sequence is CASRDWGGEAFF. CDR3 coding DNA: TGTGCCAGTAGGGATTGGGGGGGTGAAGCTTTCTTT.

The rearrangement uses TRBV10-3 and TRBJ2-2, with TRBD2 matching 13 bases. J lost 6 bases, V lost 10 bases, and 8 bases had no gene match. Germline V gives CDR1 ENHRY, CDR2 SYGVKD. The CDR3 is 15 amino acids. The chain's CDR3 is CATKGTSGVAGELFF. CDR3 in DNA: TGTGCCACGAAAGGGACTAGCGGGGTGGCCGGGGAGCTGTTTTTT.